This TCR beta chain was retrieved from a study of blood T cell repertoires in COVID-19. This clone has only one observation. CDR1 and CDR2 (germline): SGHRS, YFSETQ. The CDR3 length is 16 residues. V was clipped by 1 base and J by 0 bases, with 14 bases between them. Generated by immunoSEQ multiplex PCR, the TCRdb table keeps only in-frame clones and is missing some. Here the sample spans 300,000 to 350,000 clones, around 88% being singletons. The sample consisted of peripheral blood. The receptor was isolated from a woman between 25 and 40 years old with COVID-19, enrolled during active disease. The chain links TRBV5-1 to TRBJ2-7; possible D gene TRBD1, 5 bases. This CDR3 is CASSLWARASSYEQYF. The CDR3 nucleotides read TGCGCCAGCAGCTTGTGGGCCAGGGCGAGCTCCTACGAGCAGTACTTC.